Detailed here is one T cell receptor (beta chain). This specimen belongs to a study of blood T cell repertoires in COVID-19. Participants spanned ages about 18 to 90 years and resided in around 25 US areas. Exposed enrollees had met someone with a PCR-confirmed or clinician-diagnosed COVID-19 case at some point within the 2 weeks before study entry. The table came from immunoSEQ multiplex PCR; TCRdb's copy has only in-frame clones and leaves some out. The sample has some 190,000 clones, 80% seen once. This receptor was obtained from a man aged 60-69 years who had been exposed to COVID-19. Sequenced input: PBMCs or T cells enriched from blood (not recorded which).

CDR3 amino acids: CASSHAGQIYEQYF. CDR3 nucleotide sequence: TGTGCCAGCTCACACGCGGGACAGATCTACGAGCAGTACTTC. The chain recombines TRBV18 with TRBJ2-7; weak D call: TRBD1 (7 bases). The V and J ends lost 4 bases and 3 bases respectively, with 13 bases between them. Germline V gives CDR1 KGHSH, CDR2 LQKENI. This CDR3 spans 14 amino acids.